What follows are 25 T cell receptor beta chains derived from one specimen sequenced in a study of blood T cell repertoires in COVID-19. This table comes from immunoSEQ multiplex PCR, and its TCRdb copy is limited to in-frame clones, with some not included. The sample gives 96,000 or so clones, roughly 80% of which show up once; around 4.8% is in the top ten. The sequencing sample was made of peripheral blood. The receptors derive from a man older than 75 with COVID-19, enrolled during active disease.

This clone appeared a few times. The chain recombines TRBV5-1 with TRBJ2-3, with TRBD2 matching 7 bases. Germline V CDR1 and CDR2: SGHRS, YFSETQ. Trimming cost V 4 bases and J 4 bases; bases outside gene matches: 9. This CDR3 has 15 amino acids. Written as DNA, the CDR3 is TGCGCCAGCAGCGTAGGGGTGGGAGGGTCAGATACGCAGTATTTT. This translates into CASSVGVGGSDTQYF.

V gene TRBV19 combines with J gene TRBJ2-1, with 10 bases fitting TRBD1. The CDR3 has 17 residues. Germline assignment: CDR1 LNHDA and CDR2 SQIVND (reference sequence). V shed 4 bases, J shed 4 bases, and the junction held 10 bases outside the gene matches. As DNA, the CDR3 is TGTGCCAGTAGTAAGACCCGGGGACAGGGGCAATACAATGAGCAGTTCTTC. Translation: CASSKTRGQGQYNEQFF. The full variable domain, in which reference TRBV19 and TRBJ2-1 provide the parts outside the CDR3, is DGGITQSPKYLFRKEGQNVTLSCEQNLNHDAMYWYRQDPGQGLRLIYYSQIVNDFQKGDIAEGYSVSREKKESFPLTVTSAQKNPTAFYLCASSKTRGQGQYNEQFFGPGTRLTVL.

The chain combines TRBV27 with TRBJ2-7; D may be TRBD1 (8 bases). Germline CDR1 reads MNHEY; CDR2 reads SMNVEV (reference sequence). Trimming left V 6 bases short and J 1 base short, with 16 bases between. This CDR3 has 15 residues. The CDR3 loop reads CASRPSGTGSYEQYF. Here the CDR3 DNA reads TGTGCCAGCAGGCCCAGCGGGACAGGATCCTACGAGCAGTACTTC.

V and J are TRBV5-1 and TRBJ1-4; TRBD1 matches at 8 bases. V lost 3 bases, J lost 4 bases, and 11 bases stayed unmatched. CDR1 and CDR2 (germline): SGHRS, YFSETQ. CDR3 length equals 17 residues. The CDR3 spells CASSSGQDRGYNEKLFF. The CDR3 coding sequence is TGCGCCAGCAGCTCCGGTCAAGACAGGGGATATAATGAAAAACTGTTTTTT. Combining the CDR3 with reference TRBV5-1 and TRBJ1-4 gives the whole variable domain KAGVTQTPRYLIKTRGQQVTLSCSPISGHRSVSWYQQTPGQGLQFLFEYFSETQRNKGNFPGRFSGRQFSNSRSEMNVSTLELGDSALYLCASSSGQDRGYNEKLFFGSGTQLSVL.

V and J are TRBV24-1 and TRBJ2-3, with D maybe TRBD1 (6 bases). Trimming pared 9 bases from V and 3 bases from J, leaving 12 bases between. Germline V gene lookup returns CDR1 KGHDR and CDR2 SFDVKD. CDR3 length equals 13 residues. The CDR3 protein is CATADRPTDTQYF. CDR3 in DNA: TGTGCCACCGCGGACAGACCGACAGATACGCAGTATTTT.

CDR3 bases: TGTGCCAGCAGCCCGGACAAGGGATTCGGCCTCAATCAGCCCCAGCATTTT. Amino acid sequence: CASSPDKGFGLNQPQHF. The V gene is TRBV28, the J gene TRBJ1-5, with D possibly matching TRBD1 (5 bases). The V end lost 6 bases, the J end lost 3 bases, and 21 bases lay between the germline ends. The CDR3 runs to 17 residues. CDR1 and CDR2 from the germline V gene are MDHEN and SYDVKM. The full variable domain, its missing parts supplied by reference TRBV28 and TRBJ1-5, is DVKVTQSSRYLVKRTGEKVFLECVQDMDHENMFWYRQDPGLGLRLIYFSYDVKMKEKGDIPEGYSVSREKKERFSLILESASTNQTSMYLCASSPDKGFGLNQPQHFGDGTRLSIL.

The chain has TRBV10-2 and TRBJ2-7, with 15 bases lining up with TRBD2. This CDR3 region has 17 residues. With V trimmed by 8 bases and J by 2 bases, 10 bases remained unmatched. The V gene's germline CDR1 is WSHSY and CDR2 SAAADI. CDR3 sequence: CASWGLAGGRGPYEQYF. CDR3 bases: TGCGCCAGCTGGGGACTAGCGGGAGGTCGGGGACCCTACGAGCAGTACTTC.

The V and J genes are TRBV14 and TRBJ1-3; TRBD1 aligns across 7 bases. V trimming: 3 bases; J trimming: 4 bases; junction bases outside the gene matches: 6. The germline CDR1 and CDR2 sequences are SGHDN and FVKESK. The CDR3 has 15 residues. DNA for the CDR3: TGTGCCAGCAGCCATTTCCGGACAGGAGGAAACACCATATATTTT. Amino acids: CASSHFRTGGNTIYF.

The CDR3 here is CASSLQGRNEQYF. The CDR3 bases are TGTGCCAGCAGCTTACAGGGTCGAAACGAGCAGTACTTC. The chain employs TRBV5-4 and TRBJ2-7; tentatively, D is TRBD1 (6 bases). V was shortened by 2 bases and J by 5 bases, with 11 bases between the two germline ends. Germline CDR1 is SGHNT and CDR2 is YYREEE (reference sequence). CDR3 size: 13 residues. The full variable domain, completed using reference TRBV5-4 and TRBJ2-7, is ETGVTQSPTHLIKTRGQQVTLRCSSQSGHNTVSWYQQALGQGPQFIFQYYREEENGRGNFPPRFSGLQFPNYSSELNVNALELDDSALYLCASSLQGRNEQYFGPGTRLTVT.

This chain uses TRBV21-1 with TRBJ2-1; the table's TRBD1 call for D was not verified on the DNA. TRBV21-1 is assigned pseudogene status. This CDR3 comprises 16 residues. CDR3 sequence reads: CASSPAPRGPYNEQFF. CDR3 in DNA: TGTGCCAGCAGCCCCGCCCCCAGGGGCCCCTACAATGAGCAGTTCTTC.

This clone occurred once. The V gene is TRBV24-1, the J gene TRBJ2-3; 8 bases are shared with TRBD1. V gave up 9 bases and J gave up 2 bases; unmatched junction bases: 9. The CDR3 spans 15 residues. The V gene's germline CDR1 is KGHDR and CDR2 SFDVKD. The CDR3 here is CATRHRDRNTDTQYF. The CDR3, as DNA: TGTGCCACCCGCCACCGGGACAGGAACACAGATACGCAGTATTTT.

The chain carries TRBV19 and TRBJ1-1; 12 bases agree with TRBD1. The V gene end was trimmed by 5 bases and the J gene end by 7 bases; junction bases not matched to a gene: 17. This CDR3 is built from 18 residues. The germline V gene encodes CDR1 LNHDA and CDR2 SQIVND (reference sequence). CDR3 nucleotide sequence: TGTGCCAGTAGTCCAAACTTCCGGGACAGGGGGCAGGTTTTTGAAGCTTTCTTT. It is translated as CASSPNFRDRGQVFEAFF.

This clone was counted only a few times. The V and J genes are TRBV19 and TRBJ2-2; D perhaps matches TRBD1 (6 bases). This CDR3 comprises 13 residues. Germline V gene lookup returns CDR1 LNHDA and CDR2 SQIVND (reference sequence). Trimming removed 8 bases at V and 1 base at J, with 8 bases between. CDR3 sequence reads: CASQGQNTGELFF. CDR3 coding DNA: TGTGCCAGTCAGGGACAGAACACCGGGGAGCTGTTTTTT.

V gene TRBV9 combines with J gene TRBJ2-5, with D possibly TRBD2 on 6 matching bases. From germline, CDR1 is SGDLS and CDR2 YYNGEE. With 2 bases removed from V and 2 bases from J, the gap between germline ends came to 19 bases. The CDR3 totals 17 residues. In DNA, the CDR3 is TGTGCCAGCAGCGTGGCCCCGGGAAGGGCGGGGCAAGAGACCCAGTACTTC. Translated, it gives CASSVAPGRAGQETQYF.

The chain employs TRBV11-3 and TRBJ2-3; a weak D match, TRBD2 (5 bases). Germline-derived CDR1 and CDR2 are SGHNT and YENEEA. Deletions cut 3 bases from V and 2 bases from J, with 9 bases between. The CDR3 runs 14 residues. The chain's CDR3 is CASSFAADTDTQYF. The CDR3 DNA is TGTGCCAGCAGCTTTGCAGCGGACACAGATACGCAGTATTTT.

The CDR3 loop is CASSLAALRGDSSYEQYF. CDR3 sequence (DNA): TGTGCCAGCAGCTTAGCTGCGTTGAGAGGGGACAGCTCCTACGAGCAGTACTTC. This rearrangement joins TRBV7-2 to TRBJ2-7; 7 positions match TRBD1. Unmatched junction bases numbered 11, after V lost 0 bases and J lost 0 bases. Germline CDR1 SGHTA, CDR2 FQGNSA. CDR3 length equals 18 residues.

The chain combines TRBV10-2 with TRBJ1-5, with TRBD1 identical over 7 bases. Germline CDR1 reads WSHSY; CDR2 reads SAAADI. The CDR3 covers 14 residues. Trimming cost V 6 bases and J 10 bases; bases outside gene matches: 12. The CDR3 protein is CASSEQGPQGPQHF. CDR3 nucleotide sequence: TGCGCCAGCAGCGAACAGGGGCCTCAGGGACCCCAGCATTTT.

The rearrangement uses TRBV24-1 and TRBJ2-7, with D possibly matching TRBD1 (5 bases). CDR1 KGHDR and CDR2 SFDVKD come from the germline V gene. The CDR3 loop spans 13 amino acids. V was clipped by 4 bases and J by 0 bases, with 6 bases between them. The CDR3 DNA reads TGTGCCACCAGTGACGACAGCTCCTACGAGCAGTACTTC. This encodes CATSDDSSYEQYF.

This clone was counted once. This chain connects TRBV3-1 (or the pseudogene TRBV3-2) to TRBJ2-7; D is perhaps TRBD1 (6 bases). V was pared by 1 base and J by 4 bases, with 17 bases between. CDR1 LGHDT and CDR2 YNNKEL come from the germline V gene (reference sequence). CDR3 size: 16 residues. This CDR3 reads CASSQGWAAGAYEQYF. CDR3 in DNA: TGTGCCAGCAGCCAAGGATGGGCCGCAGGGGCGTACGAGCAGTACTTC.

This clone was counted only a few times. The chain joins TRBV6-5 to TRBJ1-2, with 7 bases that match TRBD1. The CDR3 runs to 16 residues. Germline-derived CDR1 and CDR2 are MNHEY and SVGAGI. V gave up 0 bases and J gave up 1 base; unmatched junction bases: 5. The CDR3 region has the DNA TGTGCCAGCAGTTACTCGGGGACAGCCGTTAACTATGGCTACACCTTC. Protein product: CASSYSGTAVNYGYTF.

This clone was seen a single time. The chain recombines TRBV6-5 with TRBJ1-5; D not certain. Germline V gene sequence: CDR1 MNHEY, CDR2 SVGAGI. There are 16 residues in the CDR3. Trimming took 2 bases from V and 1 from J, leaving 12 bases between them. Written as DNA, the CDR3 is TGTGCCAGCAGTTACGTGGCAGGTAGGAGCAATCAGCCCCAGCATTTT. It yields the protein CASSYVAGRSNQPQHF.

The chain is built from TRBV10-1 and TRBJ1-1, with TRBD1 as a possible D gene (6 bases). The germline CDR1 and CDR2 sequences are WNHNN and SYGVQD (reference sequence). Trimming removed 6 bases at V and 2 bases at J, with 10 bases between. The CDR3 extends over 13 amino acids. CDR3 bases: TGCGCCAGCAGGGAAGGGGGAAACACTGAAGCTTTCTTT. This encodes CASREGGNTEAFF.

This clone has a single count. This chain joins TRBV5-1 and TRBJ2-3, with 9 bases aligning to TRBD1. The CDR3 extends over 14 amino acids. In germline, CDR1 is SGHRS, CDR2 YFSETQ. V trimming: 5 bases; J trimming: 1 base; junction bases outside the gene matches: 2. The CDR3 DNA follows: TGCGCCAGCAGATGGACAGGGGGCACAGATACGCAGTATTTT. This encodes CASRWTGGTDTQYF.

This chain links TRBV11-2 with TRBJ2-2; no definite D call. V was shortened by 0 bases and J by 5 bases, with 7 bases between the two germline ends. This CDR3 is built from 14 residues. Germline V gives CDR1 SGHAT, CDR2 FQNNGV. The CDR3 region has the DNA TGTGCCAGCAGCTTAGAGGCTTTTACCGGGGAGCTGTTTTTT. Translated: CASSLEAFTGELFF.

The rearrangement uses TRBV7-9 and TRBJ1-4; 10 bases fit TRBD1. Trimming cost V 3 bases and J 6 bases; bases outside gene matches: 4. This CDR3 contains 15 residues. The germline gives CDR1 SEHNR, CDR2 FQNEAQ (reference sequence). The CDR3 coding sequence is TGTGCCAGCAGCTTGGGGACAGGGGCATATGAAAAACTGTTTTTT. Its protein is CASSLGTGAYEKLFF. Using reference TRBV7-9 and TRBJ1-4 for the parts outside the CDR3, the full variable domain is DTGVSQNPRHKITKRGQNVTFRCDPISEHNRLYWYRQTLGQGPEFLTYFQNEAQLEKSRLLSDRFSAERPKGSFSTLEIQRTEQGDSAMYLCASSLGTGAYEKLFFGSGTQLSVL.